The next 27 T cell receptor beta chains were all read from a single sample in a study of cytomegalovirus exposure and HLA in healthy donors. PCR employed 60 Vbeta and 13 Jbeta primers. Using immunoSEQ multiplex PCR, the repertoire was profiled, and TCRdb retains in-frame clones only, with some absent. This table holds some 200,000 clones, approximately 79% found once. The material sequenced was PBMCs. These receptors all stem from a man aged 35 to 55 in good health and CMV-seropositive.

The gene calls are TRBV7-3 and TRBJ2-5; D might be TRBD2 (5 bases). V was pared by 6 bases and J by 4 bases, with 9 bases between. The germline V gene encodes CDR1 SGHTA and CDR2 FQGTGA. The CDR3 runs 12 residues. The DNA of the CDR3 is TGTGCCAGCAGTCTAGCAGGAGAGACCCAGTACTTC. This gives the protein CASSLAGETQYF.

This chain uses TRBV6-5 with TRBJ2-7; TRBD1 might be the D (6 bases). The V and J ends lost 2 bases and 5 bases respectively, with 13 bases between them. Per the germline V gene, CDR1 is MNHEY and CDR2 is SVGAGI. The CDR3 is made up of 14 amino acids. As DNA, the CDR3 is TGTGCCAGCAGTTACGGAACAGGGTTCGACGAGCAGTACTTC. It translates to CASSYGTGFDEQYF.

The rearrangement links TRBV7-9 to TRBJ2-4; perhaps TRBD2 as D (5 bases). Trimming pared 4 bases from V and 3 bases from J, leaving 10 bases between. CDR3 size: 14 residues. Germline CDR1 reads SEHNR; CDR2 reads FQNEAQ (reference sequence). CDR3 region: CASSYFEGKNIQYF. CDR3 sequence (DNA): TGTGCCAGCAGCTATTTTGAGGGCAAAAACATTCAGTACTTC.

This clone has a single count. The chain is built from TRBV10-3 and TRBJ2-3; possible D gene TRBD2, 6 bases. V dropped 8 bases and J dropped 4 bases, with 10 bases sitting between them. The CDR3 runs 12 residues. CDR1 and CDR2 (germline): ENHRY, SYGVKD. CDR3 sequence: CAIGGTPDTQYF. The CDR3 DNA is TGTGCCATCGGGGGGACCCCAGATACGCAGTATTTT.

This chain joins TRBV7-2 and TRBJ2-7; TRBD1 matches at 7 bases. The trim removed 3 bases at V and 3 bases at J, leaving 5 bases unmatched. CDR1 is SGHTA, CDR2 FQGNSA, per germline. The CDR3 totals 14 residues. This CDR3 reads CASSFGTDYYEQYF. CDR3 in DNA: TGTGCCAGCAGCTTTGGGACAGACTACTACGAGCAGTACTTC.

The rearrangement uses TRBV18 and TRBJ2-5; a possible D gene is TRBD1 (8 bases). V was pared by 0 bases and J by 5 bases, with 16 bases between. The length of the CDR3 is 16 residues. The germline gives CDR1 KGHSH, CDR2 LQKENI. The CDR3 sequence: CASSPPYGQGGETQYF. Here the CDR3 DNA reads TGTGCCAGCTCACCACCGTACGGACAGGGAGGGGAGACCCAGTACTTC.

This clone has only one observation. This rearrangement joins TRBV28 to TRBJ2-1; TRBD1 matches at 12 bases. V shed 5 bases and J 9 bases; nucleotides not matched to a gene: 5. The germline CDR1 and CDR2 sequences are MDHEN and SYDVKM. This CDR3 has 14 residues. In nucleotides, the CDR3 is TGTGCCAGCAGTCTCGGGACAGGGGGCTTTGAGCAGTTCTTC. Translating gives CASSLGTGGFEQFF.

The chain couples TRBV11-2 to TRBJ2-2, with 7 bases matching TRBD1. V lost 5 bases and J lost 5; bases outside the gene matches: 5. The CDR3 is 14 amino acids. Germline V gene lookup returns CDR1 SGHAT and CDR2 FQNNGV. The DNA of the CDR3 is TGTGCCAGCAGCCCGGACAGGCGAACCGGGGAGCTGTTTTTT. It codes for CASSPDRRTGELFF.

The table lists this clone with a few counts. The chain carries TRBV2 and TRBJ2-3, with D possibly matching TRBD1 (5 bases). V was shortened by 0 bases and J by 4 bases, with 11 bases between the two germline ends. CDR1 SNHLY and CDR2 FYNNEI come from the germline V gene. This CDR3 is 15 amino acids long. CDR3 loop: CASSEAPGYSDTQYF. Written as DNA, the CDR3 is TGTGCCAGCAGTGAAGCGCCAGGGTACTCAGATACGCAGTATTTT.

This chain connects TRBV5-1 to TRBJ1-2; D may be TRBD1 (5 bases). This CDR3 is built from 15 residues. Trimming took 0 bases from V and 4 from J, leaving 13 bases between them. Germline V gene data show CDR1 as SGHRS and CDR2 as YFSETQ. The chain's CDR3 is CASSLVVGGTYGYTF. CDR3 nucleotide sequence: TGCGCCAGCAGCTTGGTAGTCGGGGGGACCTATGGCTACACCTTC. The variable domain in full, completed from reference TRBV5-1 and TRBJ1-2, reads KAGVTQTPRYLIKTRGQQVTLSCSPISGHRSVSWYQQTPGQGLQFLFEYFSETQRNKGNFPGRFSGRQFSNSRSEMNVSTLELGDSALYLCASSLVVGGTYGYTFGSGTRLTVV.

The J gene is TRBJ2-5, the V gene TRBV5-6, with D possibly being TRBD1 (6 bases). The J call is in doubt because the DNA end fits TRBJ2-7 better. Germline CDR1 SGHDT, CDR2 YYEEEE. This CDR3 region has 12 residues. In DNA form, the CDR3 reads TGTGCCAGCAGCTTACAGGGCTACGAGCAGTACTTC. This gives the protein CASSLQGYEQYF.

This chain links TRBV4-3 with TRBJ1-1; 9 bases are shared with TRBD1. J lost 2 bases, V lost 2 bases, and 3 bases had no gene match. The CDR3 length is 15 residues. Germline assignment: CDR1 LGHNA and CDR2 YSLEER. The chain's CDR3 is CASSQLTGGNTEAFF. CDR3 DNA: TGCGCCAGCAGCCAACTTACAGGGGGCAACACTGAAGCTTTCTTT.

The chain joins TRBV11-3 to TRBJ2-2; D gene ambiguous. Looked up from germline, CDR1 is SGHNT and CDR2 is YENEEA. Trimming took 5 bases from V and 10 from J, leaving 17 bases between them. The length of the CDR3 is 14 residues. DNA of the CDR3: TGTGCCAGCAGCCCCCGTCCGGGTTACGAGGAGCTGTTTTTT. This codes for CASSPRPGYEELFF.

This clone was observed a few times. The chain carries TRBV19 and TRBJ2-3; 11 bases map to TRBD2. The CDR3 covers 16 residues. The V and J ends lost 5 bases and 0 bases, in that order; junction bases with no gene match: 4. Germline values: CDR1 LNHDA, CDR2 SQIVND (reference sequence). DNA of the CDR3: TGTGCCAGTAGTCCCGGACTAGCGGGCAGCACAGATACGCAGTATTTT. It yields the protein CASSPGLAGSTDTQYF.

CDR3 amino acids: CSAHSGGTMHF. DNA of the CDR3: TGCAGCGCCCATTCGGGGGGCACTATGCATTTT. V and J are TRBV29-1 and TRBJ1-5, with D perhaps matching TRBD1 (6 bases). From germline, CDR1 is SQVTM and CDR2 ANQGSEA. The CDR3 contains 11 residues. V was clipped by 7 bases and J by 15 bases, with 19 bases between them. Drawing the rest from reference TRBV29-1 and TRBJ1-5, the complete variable domain is SAVISQKPSRDICQRGTSLTIQCQVDSQVTMMFWYRQQPGQSLTLIATANQGSEATYESGFVIDKFPISRPNLTFSTLTVSNMSPEDSSIYLCSAHSGGTMHFGDGTRLSIL.

The genes are TRBV7-9 and TRBJ1-1, with D hard to call. V was shortened by 8 bases and J by 5 bases, with 6 bases between the two germline ends. The CDR3 has 10 amino acids. Per the germline V gene, CDR1 is SEHNR and CDR2 is FQNEAQ (reference sequence). The CDR3 region has the DNA TGTGCCAGCTCGAGGACTGAAGCTTTCTTT. Amino acids: CASSRTEAFF.

The CDR3: CTGSARDTDTQYF. In DNA, the CDR3 is TGTACCGGGTCAGCCAGGGACACAGATACGCAGTATTTT. The rearrangement joins TRBV7-9 to TRBJ2-3; perhaps TRBD1 as D (5 bases). The CDR3 has 13 amino acids. CDR1 is SEHNR and CDR2 is FQNEAQ in the germline V gene (reference sequence).

The rearrangement uses TRBV11-3 and TRBJ1-1, with TRBD1 identical over 8 bases. The ends lost 6 bases at V and 2 bases at J; junction bases unmatched: 5. The CDR3 loop spans 14 amino acids. Germline V lookup: CDR1 SGHNT, CDR2 YENEEA. CDR3 sequence reads: CASSYGQGNTEAFF. CDR3 sequence (DNA): TGTGCCAGCAGTTATGGACAGGGAAACACTGAAGCTTTCTTT.

The V gene is TRBV18, the J gene TRBJ1-1; a weak D match, TRBD1 (5 bases). The CDR3 consists of 14 residues. V shed 3 bases and J shed 1 base, with 9 bases lying between them. Looked up from germline, CDR1 is KGHSH and CDR2 is LQKENI. The CDR3 DNA follows: TGTGCCAGCTCACCCTTGACAGAGAACACTGAAGCTTTCTTT. As protein: CASSPLTENTEAFF.

CDR3 nucleotides: TGTGCCAGCAGGCCCCGTGGGGCCTCCTACGAGCAGTACTTC. It codes for CASRPRGASYEQYF. This sequence joins TRBV6-1 and TRBJ2-5, with D maybe TRBD1 (5 bases). The end of the DNA is better explained by TRBJ2-7, so the J call may be wrong. The CDR3 consists of 14 residues. Germline loops: CDR1 MNHNS, CDR2 SASEGT.

The CDR3 sequence: CAIRVTPNTEAFF. CDR3 bases: TGTGCCATCAGGGTCACACCGAACACTGAAGCTTTCTTT. This chain uses TRBV10-3 with TRBJ1-1; D unresolved. The germline V gene has CDR1 ENHRY and CDR2 SYGVKD. This CDR3 has 13 residues. V lost 6 bases to trimming and J lost 1 base, with 9 bases between them.

This chain links TRBV6-4 with TRBJ2-3; D is possibly TRBD2 (7 bases). This CDR3 region has 15 residues. Germline V gene sequence: CDR1 MRHNA, CDR2 SNTAGT. V dropped 2 bases and J dropped 5 bases, with 14 bases sitting between them. The chain's CDR3 is CASSDGGAGGDTQYF. DNA for the CDR3: TGTGCCAGCAGTGACGGGGGGGCTGGTGGAGATACGCAGTATTTT.

The CDR3 region is CASSLDRRAGGLYGREYF. The DNA of the CDR3 is TGTGCCAGCAGCTTAGATAGGCGGGCGGGGGGCCTTTACGGGAGGGAGTATTTT. J is TRBJ2-3 and V is TRBV7-2; the match to TRBD2 covers 8 bases. V shed 1 base, J shed 13 bases, and the junction held 22 bases outside the gene matches. Germline assignment: CDR1 SGHTA and CDR2 FQGNSA. The CDR3 spans 18 residues.

Of note for this clone: Sequence at one end of the junction differs from germline and may be a read error. This sequence joins TRBV7-9 and TRBJ1-5; D not certain. Germline assignment: CDR1 SEHNR and CDR2 FQNEAQ (reference sequence). The CDR3 is made up of 12 amino acids. The CDR3 coding sequence is TGTTCCAGCAGCTGGGAGAATCAGCCCCAGCATTTT. This gives the protein CSSSWENQPQHF.

As concerns this clone: Other nucleotide sequences from this sample produce the same CDR3. The chain couples TRBV4-1 to TRBJ2-3; D possibly corresponds to TRBD2 (5 bases). V was pared by 0 bases and J by 8 bases, with 15 bases between. The CDR3 spans 15 residues. Germline lookup yields CDR1 MGHRA and CDR2 YSYEKL. In nucleotides, the CDR3 is TGCGCCAGCAGCCAAGAGCTAGCCCACAGTGCTACGCAGTATTTT. As protein: CASSQELAHSATQYF.

The chain has TRBV6-6 and TRBJ2-5, with 8 nucleotides matching TRBD2. The CDR3 sequence is 15 residues long. After removal of 6 bases from V and 0 bases from J, the junction contained 6 bases not matched to a gene. Per the germline V gene, CDR1 is MNHNY and CDR2 is SVGAGI (reference sequence). CDR3 protein: CASRPGGGDQETQYF. DNA for the CDR3: TGTGCCAGCAGACCCGGGGGGGGAGACCAAGAGACCCAGTACTTC.

This clone was seen just once. The V gene is TRBV7-9, the J gene TRBJ2-3; 11 nucleotides match TRBD2. Germline assignment: CDR1 SEHNR and CDR2 FQNEAQ (reference sequence). V was pared by 1 base and J by 3 bases, with 3 bases of the junction left unmatched. The CDR3 is 16 residues long. As DNA, the CDR3 is TGTGCCAGCAGCTTAGATAGCGGGGGGGCAACAGATACGCAGTATTTT. Translation gives CASSLDSGGATDTQYF.